The rows below give T cell receptor beta chains drawn from one sample of a study of blood T cell repertoires in COVID-19. TCRdb's table, derived via immunoSEQ multiplex PCR, lists solely in-frame clones and lacks some. The repertoire includes more than 200,000 clones, roughly four fifths of them detected once, and about 4.2% sits in the top ten. The source material was peripheral blood. Receptors were obtained from a man aged 45-65 years with active or convalescent COVID-19. Each CDR3 is given with its conserved first and last residue. The D gene is left open where the match is weak. The size entry is marked missing in some rows and otherwise reads once, few, many or a size class.

J gene | V gene | D gene | clone size | CDR3 DNA | CDR3 protein
TRBJ1-5 | TRBV19 | - | - | TGTGCCAGTAGTAGCCAGGTTAATCAGCCCCAGCATTTT | CASSSQVNQPQHF
TRBJ1-1 | TRBV5-8 | - | - | TGTGCCAGCCGGGGGGCGAACACTGAAGCTTTCTTT | CASRGANTEAFF
TRBJ1-1 | TRBV7-9 | - | - | TGTGCCAGCAGGTTCCGACAGAGTTTGAACACTGAAGCTTTCTTT | CASRFRQSLNTEAFF
TRBJ2-7 | TRBV5-5 | - | - | TGTGCCAGCAGCTTTGAGGGAAGCTCCTACGAGCAGTACTTC | CASSFEGSSYEQYF
TRBJ2-3 | TRBV5-1 | - | - | TGCGCCAGCAGCTTTATTGGGCAGGCGAGGGCAGATACGCAGTATTTT | CASSFIGQARADTQYF
TRBJ2-7 | TRBV6-5 | TRBD2 | - | TGTGCCAGCAGGGGGGGGACTAGCGGGAACTACGAGCAGTACTTC | CASRGGTSGNYEQYF
TRBJ2-2 | TRBV25-1 | TRBD1 | few | TGTGCCAGCAGCCTAACAGGGGGTACGATCGGGGAGCTGTTTTTT | CASSLTGGTIGELFF
TRBJ1-6 | TRBV2 | TRBD1 | - | TGTGCCAGCAGTTTGACAGGGCGCTCCTATAATTCACCCCTCCACTTT | CASSLTGRSYNSPLHF
TRBJ2-2 | TRBV4-3 | - | - | TGCGCCAGCAGCCGGCAAGGGGACACCGGGGAGCTGTTTTTT | CASSRQGDTGELFF
TRBJ2-7 | TRBV4-1 | - | - | TGCGCCAGCAGCCAGACGCCGGGCTACGAGCAGTACTTC | CASSQTPGYEQYF
TRBJ1-5 | TRBV29-1 | - | once | TGCAGCGTTGAAGTAACGGGAGAGACCAATCAGCCCCAGCATTTT | CSVEVTGETNQPQHF
TRBJ1-1 | TRBV19 | TRBD1 | - | TGTGCCAGTATGCGGGACAGGGGGAGGATGAACACTGAAGCTTTCTTT | CASMRDRGRMNTEAFF
TRBJ2-2 | TRBV7-3 | - | few | TGTGCCACCGGGGGACAGCAGAACACCGGGGAGCTGTTTTTT | CATGGQQNTGELFF
TRBJ2-1 | TRBV27 | TRBD1 | few | TGTGCCAGCAGTCGATTCACCTCACTCGGGACAGGGATTAATGAGCAGTTCTTC | CASSRFTSLGTGINEQFF
TRBJ1-1 | TRBV11-3 | - | - | TGTGCCAGCAGCACACACCCCTACACTGAAGCTTTCTTT | CASSTHPYTEAFF
TRBJ1-1 | TRBV21-1 | - | - | TGTGCCAGCAGCAAAGAAGCCGGGCAGGGAAAGGGGACTGAATACGCTTTCTTT | CASSKEAGQGKGTEYAFF
TRBJ2-2 | TRBV9 | - | - | TGTGCCAGCACCAAGACCCCCGCGAGCGACACCGGGGAGCTGTTTTTT | CASTKTPASDTGELFF
TRBJ2-7 | TRBV9 | - | once | TGTGCCAGCAGCGTGGATGGAGGTTCGCGGGACGAGCAGTACTTC | CASSVDGGSRDEQYF
TRBJ2-7 | TRBV29-1 | - | - | TGCAGCGCCGGGACATTCAGCTACGAGCAGTACTTC | CSAGTFSYEQYF
TRBJ1-1 | TRBV9 | - | - | TGTGCCAGCAGCACGGAAGGGGCGGCCACTGAAGCTTTCTTT | CASSTEGAATEAFF
TRBJ1-3 | TRBV14 | - | - | TGTGCCAGCAGCCAAGCCATATGGAGGGACGGAGGAAACACCATATATTTT | CASSQAIWRDGGNTIYF
TRBJ2-7 | TRBV5-1 | - | - | TGCGCCAGCAGCTTGTTCCGGGAACAACCAACCTACGAGCAGTACTTC | CASSLFREQPTYEQYF